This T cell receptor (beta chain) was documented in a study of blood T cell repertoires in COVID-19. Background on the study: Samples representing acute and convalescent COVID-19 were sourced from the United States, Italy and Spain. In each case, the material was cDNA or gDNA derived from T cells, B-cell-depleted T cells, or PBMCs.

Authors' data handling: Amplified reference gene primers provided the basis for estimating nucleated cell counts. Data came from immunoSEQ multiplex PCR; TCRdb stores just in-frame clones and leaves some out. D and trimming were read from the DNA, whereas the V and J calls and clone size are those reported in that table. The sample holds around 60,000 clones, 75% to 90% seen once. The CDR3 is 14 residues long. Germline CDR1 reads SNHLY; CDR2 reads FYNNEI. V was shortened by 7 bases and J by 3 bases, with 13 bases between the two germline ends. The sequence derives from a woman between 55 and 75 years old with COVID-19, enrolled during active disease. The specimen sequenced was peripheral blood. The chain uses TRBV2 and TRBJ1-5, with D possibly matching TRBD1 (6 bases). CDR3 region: CASTTTGFNQPQHF. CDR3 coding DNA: TGTGCCAGCACCACGACAGGCTTCAATCAGCCCCAGCATTTT.